The 3 T cell receptor beta chains below all came from one sample that was sequenced in a study of PD-1 blockade in classical Hodgkin lymphoma. Generated by immunoSEQ multiplex PCR, the TCRdb table keeps only in-frame clones and is missing some. The table lists approximately 52,000 clones, around nine tenths of them singletons, with around 6.5% in the top ten. Time point described: cycle 4 day 1 (C4D1), after six to seven weeks of nivolumab. All patients experienced relapse after autologous stem cell transplantation, and brentuximab vedotin exposure was variable. The source material was peripheral blood mononuclear cells (PBMCs), sampled before the fourth cycle of nivolumab. All receptors derive from a human donor with classical Hodgkin lymphoma.

Note on this clone: Within the sample, other DNA sequences also encode this same CDR3. The gene calls are TRBV28 and TRBJ1-5, with 9 nucleotides matching TRBD1. The V gene's germline CDR1 is MDHEN and CDR2 SYDVKM. The CDR3 has 15 residues. V shed 6 bases and J 7 bases; nucleotides not matched to a gene: 10. DNA for the CDR3: TGTGCCAGCAGCCTAGGACAGGGGTTCAGACAGCCCCAGCATTTT. Residues: CASSLGQGFRQPQHF.

The V call is TRBV29-1, the J call TRBJ2-7; TRBD2 agrees at 7 bases. Germline CDR1 and CDR2: SQVTM and ANQGSEA. Trimming removed 8 bases from V and 7 bases from J; junction bases left unmatched: 17. This CDR3 is 14 amino acids long. The CDR3 DNA follows: TGCAGCAGGGGCGGGAGTTCCCTCCGGTCTGAGCAGTACTTC. It translates to CSRGGSSLRSEQYF.

This CDR3 is CATATDRYSYEQYF. The CDR3 nucleotides read TGTGCCACTGCGACGGACAGGTACTCCTACGAGCAGTACTTC. V is TRBV2 and J is TRBJ2-7, with 7 positions matching TRBD1. Germline trimming cut 10 bases from V and 0 bases from J; bases unmatched to any gene: 9. Germline CDR1 and CDR2: SNHLY and FYNNEI. The CDR3 contains 14 residues.